The 2 T cell receptor beta chains below all came from one sample that was sequenced in a study. TCRdb itself ran the RT-PCR reads through MiXCR, one entry per CDR3 protein. The data hold more than 600,000 distinct CDR3 sequences, with 13% to 15% observed a single time. Sequencing input: memory CD4+ T cells from blood. The receptors come from a female donor in good health, serving as a healthy control.

In this sample, this clonotype turned up a few times. V gene TRBV9 combines with J gene TRBJ2-5; TRBD2 aligns across 9 bases. The ends lost 3 bases at V and 5 bases at J; junction bases unmatched: 11. The CDR3 covers 16 residues. Germline-derived CDR1 and CDR2 are SGDLS and YYNGEE. For the CDR3, the DNA is TGTGCCAGCAGCGCAATCTCTAGCGGGGAAGGGGAGACCCAGTACTTC. Its translation is CASSAISSGEGETQYF. The full variable domain, rest sourced from reference TRBV9 and TRBJ2-5, is DSGVTQTPKHLITATGQRVTLRCSPRSGDLSVYWYQQSLDQGLQFLIQYYNGEERAKGNILERFSAQQFPDLHSELNLSSLELGDSALYFCASSAISSGEGETQYFGPGTRLLVL.

The chain carries TRBV5-1 and TRBJ1-1; D possibly corresponds to TRBD1 (5 bases). Germline assignment: CDR1 SGHRS and CDR2 YFSETQ. CDR3 size: 14 residues. Between the trimmed V and J ends, which lost 0 bases and 6 bases, there was a span of 12 bases. The CDR3 DNA is TGCGCCAGCAGCTTGGTTCAGGGAACCTCTGAAGCTTTCTTT. The encoded protein is CASSLVQGTSEAFF.